The 3 T cell receptor beta chains reported below all come from one sample, sequenced in a study of T cells in Graves' hyperthyroidism and ophthalmopathy. Using RNA transcripts as the source, TCR beta CDR3 regions were amplified. Researchers ran a first-round RT-PCR on the TCR CDR3 using the HTBI primer set. TCRdb re-called the multiplex PCR reads with MiXCR, one entry per CDR3 protein. The sample shows 300,000 to 450,000 distinct CDR3 sequences, approximately 15% of them seen only once. Material for sequencing was blood. The receptors were gathered from a woman aged 60 to 75 with Graves' hyperthyroidism.

This sequence joins TRBV29-1 and TRBJ1-6; a weak D match, TRBD1 (5 bases). This CDR3 contains 14 residues. Germline CDR1 is SQVTM and CDR2 is ANQGSEA. V lost 6 bases to trimming and J lost 4 bases, with 13 bases between them. The CDR3 coding sequence is TGCAGCGTCCGAGAGACAGTGTATAATTCACCCCTCCACTTT. Protein sequence: CSVRETVYNSPLHF.

This clonotype was seen many times. The rearrangement links TRBV7-9 to TRBJ2-7; D is perhaps TRBD2 (5 bases). The V end was cut by 5 bases, the J end by 1 base, with 21 bases between. CDR1 SEHNR and CDR2 FQNEAQ come from the germline V gene (reference sequence). The CDR3 contains 17 residues. The CDR3: CASSPDRAGIASYEQYF. The CDR3, as DNA: TGTGCCAGCAGCCCAGATCGGGCGGGTATTGCATCCTACGAGCAGTACTTC.

V is TRBV20-1 and J is TRBJ1-1; D perhaps matches TRBD1 (6 bases). The V gene's germline CDR1 is DFQATT and CDR2 SNEGSKA (reference sequence). The V end was cut by 3 bases, the J end by 4 bases, with 15 bases between. The length of the CDR3 is 14 residues. The CDR3 loop reads CSARGGGPGTEAFF. CDR3 sequence (DNA): TGCAGTGCTAGGGGGGGGGGGCCAGGCACTGAAGCTTTCTTT.